This TCR beta chain was profiled in a study of cytomegalovirus exposure and HLA in healthy donors. Study outcomes and limitations: The tendency of first-cohort TCR clusters to co-occur in the roughly 120 validation repertoires was the finding of a later analysis. Among TCR beta chains, those listed as cytomegalovirus-associated numbered about 160.

V lost 2 bases, J lost 1 base, and 12 bases lay in between. This CDR3 spans 15 amino acids. Germline CDR1 LGHNA, CDR2 YNFKEQ. Concerning this clone: The target antigen is unknown.

Only in-frame clones appear in the TCRdb table, and some are missing; sequencing was by immunoSEQ multiplex PCR. Here the sample spans 98,000 or so clones, about 85% being singletons. Sequenced material: PBMCs. The chain couples TRBV4-2 to TRBJ2-7, with D possibly TRBD2 on 6 matching bases. The clonotype originates from a woman aged 18-35 years in good health and CMV-seronegative. The CDR3 sequence is CASSQSGGTSYEQYF. As DNA, the CDR3 is TGTGCCAGCAGCCAAAGTGGAGGGACTTCCTACGAGCAGTACTTC.